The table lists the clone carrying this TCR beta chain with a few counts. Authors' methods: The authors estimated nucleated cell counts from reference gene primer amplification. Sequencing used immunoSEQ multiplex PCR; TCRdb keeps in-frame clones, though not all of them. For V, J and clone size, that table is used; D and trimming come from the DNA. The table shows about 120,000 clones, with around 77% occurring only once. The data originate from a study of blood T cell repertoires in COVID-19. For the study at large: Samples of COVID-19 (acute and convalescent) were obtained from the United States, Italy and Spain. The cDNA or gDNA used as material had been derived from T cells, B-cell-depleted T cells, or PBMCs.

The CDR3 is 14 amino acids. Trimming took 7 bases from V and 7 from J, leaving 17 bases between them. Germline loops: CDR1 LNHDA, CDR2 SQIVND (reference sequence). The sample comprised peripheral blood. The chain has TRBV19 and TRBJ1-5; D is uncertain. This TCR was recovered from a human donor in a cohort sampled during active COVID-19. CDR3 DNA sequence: TGTGCCAGTAAGGAGGCGGGGTTTGGGCAGCCCCAGCATTTT. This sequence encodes CASKEAGFGQPQHF.